Listed below are T cell receptor beta chains from one sample, sequenced in a study of Ad26.COV2.S vaccination and SARS-CoV-2 variants. This table comes from immunoSEQ multiplex PCR, and its TCRdb copy is limited to in-frame clones, with some not included. The sample lists roughly 460,000 clones, 89% occurring once. The specimen was peripheral blood, collected in a trial of Ad26.COV2.S vaccine versus placebo. All receptors derive from a person aged 18 to 59 who received the Ad26.COV2.S COVID-19 vaccine or a placebo. Each CDR3 is given with its conserved first and last residue. D genes are given only for firm matches. Size is stated for part of the rows, as once, few or many counts, or as a class when the clone is expanded.

>.|TRBV4-2|TRBJ2-2|TRBD2
TGTGCCAGCAGCCGAGGTGGAGGCGGGAGGTTTTCCACCGGGGAGCTGTTTTTT
CASSRGGGGRFSTGELFF
>.|TRBV7-9|TRBJ2-2|TRBD1
TGTGCCAGCAGCTTCGGCAGGGGGCTGAGGAACACCGGGGAGCTGTTTTTT
CASSFGRGLRNTGELFF
>.|TRBV19|TRBJ1-2|.
TGTGCCAGTAGTATAGGCTGGAGGGATGGCTACACCTTC
CASSIGWRDGYTF
>.|TRBV5-6|TRBJ1-1|TRBD1
TGTGCCAGCAGCCCCACGGACAGGGACAGCGGTGAAGCTTTCTTT
CASSPTDRDSGEAFF
>.|TRBV28|TRBJ2-6|.
TGTGCCAGCAGTCCACCGGTGGGGGCTGGGGCCAACGTCCTGACTTTC
CASSPPVGAGANVLTF
>many|TRBV7-8|TRBJ1-5|TRBD1
TGTGCCAGCAGCCCCTGGACAGGGTTCAATCAGCCCCAGCATTTT
CASSPWTGFNQPQHF
>.|TRBV9|TRBJ1-1|TRBD1
TGTGCCAGCAGCGAAAGACAGGGAAGTAGCGGCACTGAAGCTTTCTTT
CASSERQGSSGTEAFF
>.|TRBV28|TRBJ1-2|TRBD1
TGTGCCAGCAGTTTATGGTCAGGGGGGGATGGCTACACCTTC
CASSLWSGGDGYTF
>.|TRBV9|TRBJ2-1|.
TGTGCCAGCAGCGTTGGTAGCGGTGGGCTCCAGTTCTTC
CASSVGSGGLQFF
>few|TRBV28|TRBJ2-1|TRBD2
TGTGCCAGCAGCGGAACAGGGGTATCTAGCGGGAGGGTGTACAATGAGCAGTTCTTC
CASSGTGVSSGRVYNEQFF
>.|TRBV3-1/TRBV3-2|TRBJ2-1|TRBD1
TGTGCCAGCAGCCAAGTGTTCGGGACAGTGGCCTACAATGAGCAGTTCTTC
CASSQVFGTVAYNEQFF
>.|TRBV7-9|TRBJ2-1|TRBD2
TGTGCCAGCAGCCGGAATAGCGGGAGTTCCTACAATGAGCAGTTCTTC
CASSRNSGSSYNEQFF
>once|TRBV7-9|TRBJ2-7|.
TGTGCCAGCAGCTCTGGACGGGAGATCCCCTACGAGCAGTACTTC
CASSSGREIPYEQYF
>.|TRBV6-1|TRBJ1-5|.
TGTGCCAGCAGTGATTACAGCAATCAGCCCCAGCATTTT
CASSDYSNQPQHF
>.|TRBV4-1|TRBJ1-1|TRBD1
TGCGCCAGCAGCCGCCCGGACAGGGTTGAAGCTTTCTTT
CASSRPDRVEAFF
>.|TRBV7-9|TRBJ2-1|.
TGTGCCAGCAGCTTACCTCGGACTACAAGCGAAAACAATGAGCAGTTCTTC
CASSLPRTTSENNEQFF
>.|TRBV28|TRBJ2-7|.
TGTGCCAGCAGTTTTAGGGTGGGTTACGAGCAGTACTTC
CASSFRVGYEQYF
>.|TRBV6-5|TRBJ1-1|.
TGTGCCAGCAGTTACTCCCTGGGGGGGAGGTACACTGAAGCTTTCTTT
CASSYSLGGRYTEAFF
>.|TRBV5-1|TRBJ2-2|.
TGCGCCAGCAGACCCGGGACGGTGACCGGGGAGCTGTTTTTT
CASRPGTVTGELFF
>.|TRBV6-6|TRBJ2-5|TRBD2
TGTGCCAGCAGTCAACCTAGCGGGGGCCAAGAGACCCAGTACTTC
CASSQPSGGQETQYF
>.|TRBV2|TRBJ2-7|.
TGTGCCAGCAGTGGGGGCATACGGAGCTACGAGCAGTACTTC
CASSGGIRSYEQYF
>.|TRBV6-5|TRBJ2-7|TRBD2
TGTGCCAGCTTGGGACTAGCGGGTTCTTACGAGCAGTACTTC
CASLGLAGSYEQYF
>.|TRBV4-1|TRBJ1-1|.
TGCGCCAGCATGGGGGCAGGGAACACTGAAGCTTTCTTT
CASMGAGNTEAFF
>.|TRBV6-6|TRBJ1-2|TRBD1
TGTGCCAGCAGTCCGCCGGGACAGGGTGATGGCTACACCTTC
CASSPPGQGDGYTF
>.|TRBV7-3|TRBJ1-2|.
TGTGCCAGCAGCTTAGGGACAAGCTATGGCTACACCTTC
CASSLGTSYGYTF
>.|TRBV7-9|TRBJ1-2|.
TGTGCCAGCAGCTTATGGGGCAGGGGTGGCTACACCTTC
CASSLWGRGGYTF
>.|TRBV7-9|TRBJ2-1|TRBD2
TGTGCCAGCAGCGCCCCACTAGCGGACTCCTACAATGAGCAGTTCTTC
CASSAPLADSYNEQFF
>.|TRBV14|TRBJ2-7|TRBD2
TGTGCCAGCAGCCAACTTGGAACGGCGGGAGCCCCCTCTGGGCAGTACTTC
CASSQLGTAGAPSGQYF
>.|TRBV30|TRBJ1-6|TRBD1
TGTGCCTGGAAAGAACAGGGGTGGGGATCACCCCTCCACTTT
CAWKEQGWGSPLHF
>.|TRBV6-2/TRBV6-3|TRBJ1-5|.
TGTGCCAGCAGTTACGCGGGGTTCCAGCCCCAGCATTTT
CASSYAGFQPQHF
>once|TRBV7-3|TRBJ2-1|TRBD2
TGTGCCAGCAGCTTAATAGCGGGAGGGATCAATGAGCAGTTCTTC
CASSLIAGGINEQFF
>.|TRBV9|TRBJ2-7|.
TGTGCCAGCAGCAACCCTGGGTACGAGCAGTACTTC
CASSNPGYEQYF
>.|TRBV15|TRBJ1-2|TRBD1
TGTGCCACCAGCAGAGAGATTGGACAGGGCTACAACTATGGCTACACCTTC
CATSREIGQGYNYGYTF
>.|TRBV11-1|TRBJ2-2|.
TGTGCCAGCAGCTTAGGCACCCAGGGCACCGGGGAGCTGTTTTTT
CASSLGTQGTGELFF
>.|TRBV5-1|TRBJ2-5|TRBD2
TGCGCCAGCAGCTTGCCTACGCTAGCGGGAGCGGAGACCCAGTACTTC
CASSLPTLAGAETQYF
>.|TRBV27|TRBJ2-1|TRBD2
TGTGCCAGCAGTTTAAGTTGGCTAGCGGGAAACAATGAGCAGTTCTTC
CASSLSWLAGNNEQFF
>once|TRBV7-8|TRBJ2-3|TRBD2
TGTGCCAGCAGCCTACTAGCGGGTTCGCGGTATTTT
CASSLLAGSRYF
>.|TRBV5-1|TRBJ2-7|.
TGCGCCAGCAGCTTGGTTATTAGTCCTTCGGTCGAGCAGTACTTC
CASSLVISPSVEQYF
>once|TRBV30|TRBJ1-1|TRBD1
TGTGCCTGGATGCGGATTTGGGACAGGCCTATGAACACTGAAGCTTTCTTT
CAWMRIWDRPMNTEAFF
>once|TRBV15|TRBJ2-3|.
TGTGCCACCAGCAGAGATGGAGTTACAGATACGCAGTATTTT
CATSRDGVTDTQYF
>few|TRBV7-2|TRBJ1-6|TRBD1
TGTGCCAGCAGCTGGGGAGGGACAGGGGTCTCACCCCTCCACTTT
CASSWGGTGVSPLHF